The source of this T cell receptor (beta chain) is a study of blood T cell repertoires in COVID-19 (dated by TCRdb to 2020 to 2021). Background for the entire study: Collaborator samples came from the United States, Italy and Spain and covered acute and convalescent phases of COVID-19. Samples were obtained from the ongoing ImmuneRACE study (first 160 participants) and from over a thousand subjects provided by 6 global collaborators. The repertoires were released in a freely available public database meant as a resource for research on the immune response to SARS-CoV-2. The sample metadata nearly always contained a de-identified subject ID, COVID-19 status, age in years and sex. The material from the prospective study consisted of cDNA or gDNA derived from T cells, B-cell-depleted T cells, or PBMCs. Subjects who had been exposed to COVID-19, were actively infected with it, or had recovered from it provided the deeply sampled blood TCRbeta repertoires that made up the dataset. HLA class I and class II types, where available, came from metadata supplied by the sample provider rather than from assay-based typing. Points the paper makes about the study in general: How much clinical and demographic metadata was included differed by source and by participant, and the metadata was provided uncurated.

Concerning this clone itself: What this receptor recognizes is not known. Nothing much larger sits one base from this clone, and base qualities are not available.

Whole blood was collected in K2EDTA tubes by collaborating institutions according to the institutions' own protocols. For TCRbeta analysis, collaborators shipped samples as frozen whole blood, isolated PBMCs, or DNA extracted from either of those sample types. The immunoSEQ Assay, a bias-controlled multiplex PCR, was used to amplify TCRbeta CDR3 regions from genomic DNA. Concerning the study's data processing: Nucleated cell counts per sample were estimated from amplification of reference gene primers within the assay. To quantify the absolute abundance of each unique TCRbeta CDR3 rearrangement, sequence reads were collapsed and filtered. For each sample, productive Simpson clonality was calculated by taking the square root of Simpson's diversity index across productive rearrangements. The source is immuneACCESS, and TCRdb retained only in-frame sequences with V and J called. Part of the clones is not carried over; for the studies checked, unresolved V genes explain less than half of this, and the remainder is unexplained. The V and J calls and clone size were taken over from that table, and D and trimming were inferred from the DNA. Present in this sample are about 73,000 clones, around 82% of which were seen just once. Together, the top ten hold 28% of the sample.

The CDR3 measures 14 amino acids from cysteine to phenylalanine. Only the CDR3 DNA stays, 42 bases, in frame from base 1. In the germline V gene, CDR1 corresponds to MNHEY and CDR2 to SVGAGI. V is clipped by 0 bases and J by 6 bases, and the sequence between their germline boundaries is 12 bases long. The V gene is TRBV6-5 and the J gene is TRBJ2-7; the D region possibly corresponds to TRBD1 (6 bases align). The sequenced sample consisted of peripheral blood. This receptor was taken from a human donor in a cohort sampled during active COVID-19. The sequenced DNA is TGTGCCAGCAGTTACTCCCGGGACATTGGCGAGCAGTACTTC. Translated, this gives CASSYSRDIGEQYF.